One and the same sample provided the 8 T cell receptor beta chains below, sequenced in a study of spatial heterogeneity in lung cancer. TCRdb reprocessed the 5' RACE reads with MiXCR, giving one entry per CDR3 protein. The sample shows 40,000 to 55,000 distinct CDR3 sequences, approximately 7% of them seen only once. Sample time point: sample taken at primary tumor resection. Here the sequenced sample was PBMCs, taken at surgery. The receptors stem from a female donor with early-stage non-small cell lung cancer.

Details on this clonotype: An end of the junction differs from the germline gene, which may be a read error. The chain employs TRBV11-2 and TRBJ1-2; maybe TRBD1 (6 bases). CDR1 SGHAT and CDR2 FQNNGV come from the germline V gene. The CDR3 loop spans 13 amino acids. CDR3 protein: CVSSFNRDYGYTF. CDR3 bases: TGTGTCAGCAGCTTCAACAGGGACTATGGCTACACCTTC.

Notes on this clonotype: A read error is possible here, since a much larger clone lies one base away. The missing conserved phenylalanine or tryptophan at the end of this CDR3 makes a read error likely. The chain carries TRBV7-3 and TRBJ2-3, with TRBD1 identical over 7 bases. Per germline, CDR1 SGHTA and CDR2 FQGTGA. V shed 4 bases and J 4 bases; nucleotides not matched to a gene: 2. The CDR3 runs to 13 residues. This CDR3 is CASSSGQADTQYL. Here the CDR3 DNA reads TGTGCCAGCAGCTCCGGACAGGCAGATACGCAGTATTTA.

CDR3 amino acids: CSVDRGEPGDTQYF. The CDR3 DNA sequence: TGCAGCGTTGATCGGGGGGAACCTGGAGATACGCAGTATTTT. V usage is TRBV29-1 and J usage is TRBJ2-3; TRBD2 agrees at 7 bases. CDR3 length: 14 residues. With 3 bases clipped from V and 5 bases from J, the junction kept 8 bases outside the gene matches. Germline V lookup: CDR1 SQVTM, CDR2 ANQGSEA.

This sequence joins TRBV6-5 and TRBJ2-2; 13 nucleotides align to TRBD2. Looked up from germline, CDR1 is MNHEY and CDR2 is SVGAGI. Unmatched junction bases numbered 19, after V lost 8 bases and J lost 7 bases. This CDR3 has 19 residues. CDR3 sequence reads: CASLGHSPGLAGLGGELFF. The DNA for the CDR3 is TGTGCCAGCTTGGGGCACTCTCCGGGACTAGCGGGACTGGGCGGGGAGCTGTTTTTT.

This clonotype was recorded many times. The chain has TRBV12-3 or TRBV12-4 and TRBJ2-5; no clear D. This CDR3 spans 14 amino acids. V was shortened by 1 base and J by 1 base, with 7 bases between the two germline ends. The CDR3 bases are TGTGCCAGCAGTTTAGGGGTACCCCAAGAGACCCAGTACTTC. It is translated as CASSLGVPQETQYF.

There are many counts of this clonotype. V usage is TRBV29-1 and J usage is TRBJ2-3; TRBD2 agrees at 8 bases. CDR3 length: 16 amino acids. Germline V CDR1 and CDR2: SQVTM, ANQGSEA. J lost 2 bases, V lost 0 bases, and 7 bases had no gene match. The CDR3 loop reads CSVEDRERGTTDTQYF. CDR3 DNA: TGCAGCGTTGAAGATAGGGAGCGGGGGACCACAGATACGCAGTATTTT.

The chain links TRBV30 to TRBJ2-1; D is tentatively TRBD1 or TRBD2 (5 bases each). The CDR3 loop spans 15 amino acids. The germline CDR1 and CDR2 sequences are GTSNPN and SVGIG (reference sequence). Trimming removed 1 base from V and 2 bases from J, with 12 bases in between. The CDR3: CAWSAVWGPYNEQFF. The CDR3 nucleotides are TGTGCCTGGAGTGCAGTATGGGGACCCTACAATGAGCAGTTCTTC.

This clonotype was detected many times. The gene calls are TRBV14 and TRBJ1-1, with D hard to call. The V and J ends lost 5 bases and 4 bases respectively, with 11 bases between them. The germline V gene has CDR1 SGHDN and CDR2 FVKESK. The CDR3 runs to 13 residues. The CDR3 loop reads CASSMGTATEAFF. Here the CDR3 DNA reads TGTGCCAGCAGCATGGGAACGGCCACTGAAGCTTTCTTT.